This is a list of T cell receptor beta chains from one sample in a study of blood T cell repertoires in COVID-19. Produced via immunoSEQ multiplex PCR; TCRdb's table is partial and in-frame only. The sample consists of 300,000 to 400,000 clones, approximately 91% of them appearing once. The sequenced sample consisted of peripheral blood. Source of these receptors: a woman aged 70-85 years with COVID-19, enrolled during active disease. Both conserved end residues are part of each CDR3. D genes are given only for firm matches. Clone size is given for some rows only: seen once, a few or many times, or a class if the clone is expanded.

D gene: NA
V gene: TRBV27
clone size: NA
J gene: TRBJ1-1
CDR3 length: 15
CDR3 protein: CASSLGRTVNTEAFF
CDR3 DNA: TGTGCCAGCAGTTTGGGTAGGACTGTGAACACTGAAGCTTTCTTT

D gene: TRBD1
V gene: TRBV27
clone size: NA
J gene: TRBJ1-2
CDR3 length: 13
CDR3 protein: CASSPTGNYGYTF
CDR3 DNA: TGTGCCAGCAGCCCGACAGGGAACTATGGCTACACCTTC

D gene: TRBD2
V gene: TRBV7-2
clone size: NA
J gene: TRBJ2-1
CDR3 length: 15
CDR3 protein: CASSSIAGGYNEQFF
CDR3 DNA: TGTGCCAGCAGCTCAATAGCGGGGGGCTACAATGAGCAGTTCTTC

D gene: TRBD1
V gene: TRBV19
clone size: NA
J gene: TRBJ1-2
CDR3 length: 15
CDR3 protein: CASSMGDRRYYGYTF
CDR3 DNA: TGTGCCAGTAGTATGGGGGACAGGCGTTACTATGGCTACACCTTC

D gene: NA
V gene: TRBV18
clone size: NA
J gene: TRBJ1-1
CDR3 length: 16
CDR3 protein: CASSPGGSPTAAEAFF
CDR3 DNA: TGTGCCAGCTCACCTGGGGGCAGCCCTACGGCCGCTGAAGCTTTCTTT

D gene: TRBD2
V gene: TRBV9
clone size: NA
J gene: TRBJ2-3
CDR3 length: 13
CDR3 protein: CASSVGGVGTQYF
CDR3 DNA: TGTGCCAGCAGCGTCGGGGGGGTCGGTACGCAGTATTTT

D gene: TRBD1
V gene: TRBV30
clone size: NA
J gene: TRBJ1-3
CDR3 length: 15
CDR3 protein: CAWATGGLGGNTIYF
CDR3 DNA: TGTGCCTGGGCTACAGGGGGTCTAGGTGGAAACACCATATATTTT

D gene: TRBD1
V gene: TRBV30
clone size: NA
J gene: TRBJ1-5
CDR3 length: 12
CDR3 protein: CAWDRGGQPQHF
CDR3 DNA: TGTGCCTGGGACAGGGGTGGCCAGCCCCAGCATTTT

D gene: NA
V gene: TRBV18
clone size: once
J gene: TRBJ1-5
CDR3 length: 15
CDR3 protein: CASSYGQDSNQPQHF
CDR3 DNA: TGTGCCAGCTCCTACGGACAAGATAGCAATCAGCCCCAGCATTTT

D gene: TRBD2
V gene: TRBV20-1
clone size: NA
J gene: TRBJ2-2
CDR3 length: 14
CDR3 protein: CSAIERGRTGELFF
CDR3 DNA: TGCAGTGCTATTGAGCGGGGACGGACCGGGGAGCTGTTTTTT

D gene: NA
V gene: TRBV10-1
clone size: NA
J gene: TRBJ1-4
CDR3 length: 14
CDR3 protein: CASSESSSVEKLFF
CDR3 DNA: TGCGCCAGCAGTGAGTCCTCATCGGTCGAAAAACTGTTTTTT

D gene: NA
V gene: TRBV7-9
clone size: NA
J gene: TRBJ2-5
CDR3 length: 14
CDR3 protein: CASSFGQWGETQYF
CDR3 DNA: TGTGCCAGCAGCTTCGGACAGTGGGGAGAGACCCAGTACTTC

D gene: TRBD1
V gene: TRBV6-1
clone size: NA
J gene: TRBJ2-2
CDR3 length: 16
CDR3 protein: CASSDRGQASTGELFF
CDR3 DNA: TGTGCCAGCAGTGACAGAGGACAGGCGAGCACCGGGGAGCTGTTTTTT

D gene: TRBD1
V gene: TRBV29-1
clone size: NA
J gene: TRBJ1-1
CDR3 length: 11
CDR3 protein: CLTGEDTEAFF
CDR3 DNA: TGCTTGACAGGGGAGGACACTGAAGCTTTCTTT

D gene: TRBD1
V gene: TRBV5-1
clone size: NA
J gene: TRBJ2-3
CDR3 length: 16
CDR3 protein: CASSLGQGGYTDTQYF
CDR3 DNA: TGCGCCAGCAGCTTGGGACAGGGGGGATACACAGATACGCAGTATTTT

D gene: TRBD2
V gene: TRBV11-2
clone size: NA
J gene: TRBJ2-1
CDR3 length: 16
CDR3 protein: CASSLAPAGQDNEQFF
CDR3 DNA: TGTGCCAGCAGCTTGGCTCCAGCGGGGCAAGACAATGAGCAGTTCTTC

D gene: TRBD2
V gene: TRBV3-1/TRBV3-2
clone size: NA
J gene: TRBJ2-7
CDR3 length: 10
CDR3 protein: CASRAGEQYF
CDR3 DNA: TGTGCCAGCAGAGCGGGAGAGCAGTACTTC

D gene: TRBD1
V gene: TRBV7-8
clone size: NA
J gene: TRBJ1-2
CDR3 length: 14
CDR3 protein: CASRNRGRDYGYTF
CDR3 DNA: TGTGCCAGCAGAAACAGGGGGCGGGACTATGGCTACACCTTC

D gene: TRBD1
V gene: TRBV7-9
clone size: NA
J gene: TRBJ1-1
CDR3 length: 14
CDR3 protein: CASSPTGVGTEAFF
CDR3 DNA: TGTGCCAGCAGTCCAACAGGGGTGGGCACTGAAGCTTTCTTT

D gene: NA
V gene: TRBV4-2
clone size: NA
J gene: TRBJ1-3
CDR3 length: 15
CDR3 protein: CASSQKEGIGNTIYF
CDR3 DNA: TGTGCCAGCAGCCAGAAGGAGGGGATTGGAAACACCATATATTTT

D gene: TRBD1
V gene: TRBV19
clone size: NA
J gene: TRBJ1-2
CDR3 length: 15
CDR3 protein: CASSNPGQGDYGYTF
CDR3 DNA: TGTGCCAGTAGTAACCCGGGACAGGGAGACTATGGCTACACCTTC

D gene: TRBD2
V gene: TRBV3-1/TRBV3-2
clone size: once
J gene: TRBJ2-5
CDR3 length: 18
CDR3 protein: CASSQPGLAGANQETQYF
CDR3 DNA: TGTGCCAGCAGCCAACCAGGACTAGCGGGGGCCAACCAAGAGACCCAGTACTTC

D gene: TRBD2
V gene: TRBV3-1/TRBV3-2
clone size: NA
J gene: TRBJ2-3
CDR3 length: 17
CDR3 protein: CASSPGSGGASTDTQYF
CDR3 DNA: TGTGCCAGCAGCCCCGGCAGCGGGGGGGCGAGCACAGATACGCAGTATTTT